The clone carrying this T cell receptor beta chain turned up a few times. Its antigen is currently unknown. The data derive from a study of T cell responses to AZD1222 COVID-19 vaccine. Study results and limitations: Distributed over spike, vaccine-associated CD4 TCRs predominated at 160-218 and 743-854. Two doses of AZD1222 preceded a rise in Spike-specific TCR breadth and depth.

The data were produced by immunoSEQ multiplex PCR, yet TCRdb's version contains in-frame clones alone and is incomplete. In the table there are approximately 89,000 clones, around nine tenths of which are singletons. The CDR3 sequence is 13 residues long. V lost 4 bases, J lost 7 bases, and 13 bases lay in between. Looked up from germline, CDR1 is LNHDA and CDR2 is SQIVND (reference sequence). The TCR was taken from an adult who received the AZD1222 COVID-19 vaccine. The genes are TRBV19 and TRBJ1-1; D might be TRBD1 (5 bases). The specimen was peripheral blood, collected 28 days after the second AZD1222 dose. The CDR3 sequence is CASSTGDWSEAFF. CDR3 nucleotide sequence: TGTGCCAGTAGTACGGGGGACTGGAGTGAAGCTTTCTTT.